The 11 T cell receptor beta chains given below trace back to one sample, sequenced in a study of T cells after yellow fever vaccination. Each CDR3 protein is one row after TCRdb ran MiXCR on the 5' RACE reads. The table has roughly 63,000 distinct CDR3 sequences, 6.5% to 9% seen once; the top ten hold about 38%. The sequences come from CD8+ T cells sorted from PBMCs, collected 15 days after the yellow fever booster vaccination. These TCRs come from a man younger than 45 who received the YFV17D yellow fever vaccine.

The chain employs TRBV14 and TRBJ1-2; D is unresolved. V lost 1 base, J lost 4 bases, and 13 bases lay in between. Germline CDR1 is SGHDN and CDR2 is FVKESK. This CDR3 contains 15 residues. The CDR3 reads CASSQGDEGRYGYTF. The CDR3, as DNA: TGTGCCAGCAGCCAAGGAGATGAGGGTCGCTATGGCTACACCTTC. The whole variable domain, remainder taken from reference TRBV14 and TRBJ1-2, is EAGVTQFPSHSVIEKGQTVTLRCDPISGHDNLYWYRRVMGKEIKFLLHFVKESKQDESGMPNNRFLAERTGGTYSTLKVQPAELEDSGVYFCASSQGDEGRYGYTFGSGTRLTVV.

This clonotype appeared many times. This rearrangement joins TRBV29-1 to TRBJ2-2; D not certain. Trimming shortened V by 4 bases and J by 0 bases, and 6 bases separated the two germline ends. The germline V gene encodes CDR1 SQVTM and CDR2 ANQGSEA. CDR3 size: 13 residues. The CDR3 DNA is TGCAGCGTTGGACTGTCGAACACCGGGGAGCTGTTTTTT. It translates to CSVGLSNTGELFF.

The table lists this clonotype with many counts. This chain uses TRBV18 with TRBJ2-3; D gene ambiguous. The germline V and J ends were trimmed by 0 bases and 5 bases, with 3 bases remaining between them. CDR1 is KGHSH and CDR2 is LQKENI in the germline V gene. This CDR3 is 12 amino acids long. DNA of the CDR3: TGTGCCAGCTCACCACCTGGAGATACGCAGTATTTT. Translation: CASSPPGDTQYF.

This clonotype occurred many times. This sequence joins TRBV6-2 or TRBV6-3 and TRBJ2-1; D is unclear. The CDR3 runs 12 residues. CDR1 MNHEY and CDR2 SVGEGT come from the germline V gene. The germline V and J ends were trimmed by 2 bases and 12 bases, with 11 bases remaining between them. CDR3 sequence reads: CASSYGSGTQFF. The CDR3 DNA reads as TGTGCCAGCAGTTACGGGTCAGGTACGCAGTTCTTC.

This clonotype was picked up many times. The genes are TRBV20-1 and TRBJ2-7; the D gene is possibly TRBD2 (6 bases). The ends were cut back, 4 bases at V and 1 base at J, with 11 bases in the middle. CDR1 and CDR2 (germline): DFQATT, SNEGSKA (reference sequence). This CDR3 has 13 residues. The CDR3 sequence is CSAKPGVSYEQYF. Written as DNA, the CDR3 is TGCAGTGCTAAGCCGGGAGTATCCTACGAGCAGTACTTC.

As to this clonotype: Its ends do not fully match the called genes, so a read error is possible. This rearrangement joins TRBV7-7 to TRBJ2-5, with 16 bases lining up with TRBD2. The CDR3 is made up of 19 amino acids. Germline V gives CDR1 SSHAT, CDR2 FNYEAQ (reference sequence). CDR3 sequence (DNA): TGTGCTAGCAGCCTAAGGGTCGGGACTAGCGGGAGGGCCGGAGAGACCCAGTACTTC. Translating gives CASSLRVGTSGRAGETQYF. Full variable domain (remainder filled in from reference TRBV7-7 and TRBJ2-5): GAGVSQSPRYKVTKRGQDVTLRCDPISSHATLYWYQQALGQGPEFLTYFNYEAQPDKSGLPSDRFSAERPEGSISTLTIQRTEQRDSAMYRCASSLRVGTSGRAGETQYFGPGTRLLVL.

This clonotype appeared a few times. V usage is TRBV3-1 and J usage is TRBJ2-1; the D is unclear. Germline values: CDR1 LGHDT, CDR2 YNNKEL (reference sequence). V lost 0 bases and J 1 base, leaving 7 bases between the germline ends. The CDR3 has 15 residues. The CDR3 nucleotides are TGTGCCAGCAGCCAAGATCCCGAGTCCTACAATGAGCAGTTCTTC. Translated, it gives CASSQDPESYNEQFF.

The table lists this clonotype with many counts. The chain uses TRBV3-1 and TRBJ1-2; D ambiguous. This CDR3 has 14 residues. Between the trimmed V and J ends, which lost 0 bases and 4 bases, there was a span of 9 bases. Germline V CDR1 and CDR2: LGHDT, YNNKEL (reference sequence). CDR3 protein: CASSQDGILYGYTF. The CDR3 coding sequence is TGTGCCAGCAGCCAAGATGGGATCCTCTATGGCTACACCTTC.

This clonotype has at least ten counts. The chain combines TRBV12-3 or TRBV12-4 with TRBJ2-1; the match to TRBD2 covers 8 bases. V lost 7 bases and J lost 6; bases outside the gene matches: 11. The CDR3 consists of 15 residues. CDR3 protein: CASKAGVAPGNEQFF. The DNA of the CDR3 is TGTGCCAGCAAAGCGGGGGTTGCCCCCGGCAATGAGCAGTTCTTC.

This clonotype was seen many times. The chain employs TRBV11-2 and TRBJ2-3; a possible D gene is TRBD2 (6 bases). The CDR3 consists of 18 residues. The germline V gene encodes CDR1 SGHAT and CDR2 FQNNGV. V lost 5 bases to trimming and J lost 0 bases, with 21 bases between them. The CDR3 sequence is CASSPIWASDSSTDTQYF. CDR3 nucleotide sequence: TGTGCCAGCAGCCCAATCTGGGCTAGCGATTCGAGCACAGATACGCAGTATTTT.

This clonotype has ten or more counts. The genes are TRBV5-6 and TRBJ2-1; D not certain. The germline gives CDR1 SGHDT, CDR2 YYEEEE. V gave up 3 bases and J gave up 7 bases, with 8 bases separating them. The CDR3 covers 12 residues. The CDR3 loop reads CASSSVRNEQFF. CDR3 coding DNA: TGTGCCAGCAGCTCCGTGAGGAATGAGCAGTTCTTC.